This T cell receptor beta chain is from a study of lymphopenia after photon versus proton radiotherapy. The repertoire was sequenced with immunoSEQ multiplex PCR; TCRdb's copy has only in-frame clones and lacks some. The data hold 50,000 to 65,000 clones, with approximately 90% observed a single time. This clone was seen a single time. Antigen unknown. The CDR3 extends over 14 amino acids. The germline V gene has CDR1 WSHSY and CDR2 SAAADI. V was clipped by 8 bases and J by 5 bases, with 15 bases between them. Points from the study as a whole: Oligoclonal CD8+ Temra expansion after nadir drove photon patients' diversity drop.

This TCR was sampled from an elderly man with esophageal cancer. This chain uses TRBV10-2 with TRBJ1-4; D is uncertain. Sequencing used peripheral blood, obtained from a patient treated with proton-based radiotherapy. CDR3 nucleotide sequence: TGCGCCAGCCGAGAGACAAGACTCAATGAAAAACTGTTTTTT. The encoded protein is CASRETRLNEKLFF.